The T cell receptor beta chain described here comes from a study of blood T cell repertoires in COVID-19. The overall study: Italy, Spain and the United States were the sources of the convalescent and acute COVID-19 samples. The cDNA or gDNA used as material had been derived from T cells, B-cell-depleted T cells, or PBMCs.

As processed by the authors: From reference gene primer amplification, estimates of nucleated cell counts were derived. Data came from immunoSEQ multiplex PCR; TCRdb stores just in-frame clones and leaves some out. The V and J calls and clone size come from that table; D and trimming were worked out from the DNA. Of tens of thousands of clones in the sample, about 80% were seen once. The CDR3 extends over 14 amino acids. The junction had 7 bases not matched to a gene; V was cut back by 3 bases and J by 11 bases. Germline CDR1 reads KGHDR; CDR2 reads SFDVKD. The genes are TRBV24-1 and TRBJ1-5, with 9 bases that match TRBD1. The TCR was taken from a man aged 60 to 69 with acute or convalescent COVID-19. Specimen: peripheral blood. The CDR3 protein is CATSDPGQGTAQHF. The CDR3 DNA is TGTGCCACCAGTGATCCGGGACAGGGTACAGCCCAGCATTTT.